A selection of T cell receptor beta chains follows, all from one sample in a study of CD8 T cells in ankylosing spondylitis. TCRdb re-analysed the 5' RACE reads in MiXCR, keeping a single row per CDR3 protein. The sample includes about 100,000 distinct CDR3 sequences, about 8.5% seen only once; the top ten take 9.9%. The sequencing sample was made of blood, either unsorted or a sorted T cell fraction (not recorded which). These receptors originate from a male donor with ankylosing spondylitis or in good health (not recorded which). The CDR3 runs from the conserved cysteine through the conserved F or W. A D gene is named only where the DNA matches it firmly. Clone size, where shown, is once, few, many, or a class for clones that have expanded.

clone_size d_call j_call v_call cdr3_nt cdr3_aa
many - TRBJ2-3 TRBV9 TGTGCCAGCAGCGCGGTACGGGCGGACAGCGTCCGGCTTGGAAGCACAGATACGCAGTATTTT CASSAVRADSVRLGSTDTQYF
many TRBD2 TRBJ2-5 TRBV9 TGTGCCAGCAGCGTAAGCGGGAGTTACCAAGAGACCCAGTACTTC CASSVSGSYQETQYF
many TRBD2 TRBJ2-7 TRBV19 TGTGCCAGTACCCGGACTAGCGGGAGAGGTGGAATCTACGAGCAGTACTTC CASTRTSGRGGIYEQYF
- - TRBJ1-1 TRBV12-5 TGTGCTAGTGGTAGACAGAGGAACACTGAAGCTTTCTTT CASGRQRNTEAFF
many TRBD1 TRBJ1-1 TRBV10-3 TGTGCCATCAGCGGGGACAGGCTCTTCATGAACACTGAAGCTTTCTTT CAISGDRLFMNTEAFF
- - TRBJ1-2 TRBV18 TGTGCCAGCTCACACCTGAGCCTGGCTAACTATGGCTACACCTTC CASSHLSLANYGYTF
many TRBD1 TRBJ2-7 TRBV5-1 TGCGCCAGCAGCTCCGGGACAGGGACCTACGAGCAGTACTTC CASSSGTGTYEQYF
medium-sized TRBD1 TRBJ2-7 TRBV5-1 TGCGCCAGCAGCTTGTACCAGGGGGACTACGAGCAGTACTTC CASSLYQGDYEQYF
many TRBD2 TRBJ2-3 TRBV12-3/TRBV12-4 TGTGCCAGCAGTTTGGGACTAGCGGGTGGCACAGATACGCAGTATTTT CASSLGLAGGTDTQYF
many TRBD2 TRBJ2-5 TRBV29-1 TGCAGCTCCCCGGGTAGCGGGGGGGAACAAGAGACCCAGTACTTC CSSPGSGGEQETQYF
many TRBD1 TRBJ1-2 TRBV7-9 TGTGCCAGCAGCTTTACCGGGACAGGGAACCATGGCTACACCTTC CASSFTGTGNHGYTF
many - TRBJ1-1 TRBV4-3 TGCGCCAGCAGCTACAGGAATTTGAACACTGAAGCTTTCTTT CASSYRNLNTEAFF
many TRBD2 TRBJ2-7 TRBV7-2 TGTGCCAGCAGCTTACTAGCGGGGGGGCTCGAGCAGTACTTC CASSLLAGGLEQYF
many TRBD1 TRBJ2-4 TRBV10-1 TGCGCCAGCAGTGAACCGGGACAGAGCCATTTTCGCAAAAACATTCAGTACTTC CASSEPGQSHFRKNIQYF
many - TRBJ2-1 TRBV12-3/TRBV12-4 TGTGCCAGCAGTTGGGTAGAAGGAGGAGAGCAGTTCTTC CASSWVEGGEQFF
- - TRBJ1-2 TRBV5-1 TGCGCCAGCAGCTTGGCCGAGGGGCCTTATTATGGCTACACCTTC CASSLAEGPYYGYTF
many TRBD1 TRBJ1-2 TRBV18 TGTGCCAGCTCAACGGACAGGAGCTATGGCTACACCTTC CASSTDRSYGYTF
many - TRBJ1-5 TRBV19 TGTGCCAGTAGTATGAGGTCAGGAAATCAGCCCCAGCATTTT CASSMRSGNQPQHF
many TRBD1 TRBJ2-1 TRBV12-3/TRBV12-4 TGTGCCAGCAGATCAAGGACAGGGCAGACCTACAATGAGCAGTTCTTC CASRSRTGQTYNEQFF
many - TRBJ1-1 TRBV5-1 TGCGCCAGCAGAAGGGACATCGAATCGGAGACTGAAGCTTTCTTT CASRRDIESETEAFF
- TRBD1 TRBJ2-5 TRBV10-3 TGTGCCATCAGTGAGCCGGGACAGTTCCAAGAGACCCAGTACTTC CAISEPGQFQETQYF
- TRBD2 TRBJ2-3 TRBV20-1 TGCAGTGCTAGAGGGACTAGCGGATTCACAGATACGCAGTATTTT CSARGTSGFTDTQYF
many - TRBJ2-3 TRBV29-1 TGCAGCTTCCTAACACCCACAGATACGCAGTATTTT CSFLTPTDTQYF
many - TRBJ1-1 TRBV20-1 TGCAGTGCTAGGAGGCAGGCGCTGGGCACTGAAGCTTTCTTT CSARRQALGTEAFF